A few counts support the clone carrying this T cell receptor beta chain. Its antigen is as yet unknown. MiXCR was run by TCRdb on the 5' RACE reads, yielding one entry per CDR3 protein. This sample carries 600,000 to 850,000 distinct CDR3 sequences, about 18% of them seen once, and the ten largest clones take approximately 14%. The data are from a study of identical twins. Study findings and constraints: Zero-insertion results could be subject to partial confounding by invariant MAIT and iNKT cells.

V shed 4 bases and J 2 bases; nucleotides not matched to a gene: 17. The germline gives CDR1 SGHAT, CDR2 FQNNGV. The CDR3 sequence is 19 residues long. This sample also belongs to another study, concerning T cells expressing NK-cell markers. That paper notes: In about six donors, dominant CD3+CD56+NKG2C+ clones formed roughly 1.0-7.5% of CD8+ cells. What remained unclear was the HCMV specificity of expanded NKG2C+ T cell clones.

The sequence was collected from a woman aged 18 to 35 in good health. This rearrangement joins TRBV11-2 to TRBJ2-3; TRBD2 agrees at 8 bases. The sequenced material came from PBMCs. This CDR3 is CASSSPNPGAGDPTDTQYF. The CDR3 coding sequence is TGTGCCAGCAGCTCGCCTAACCCCGGAGCGGGAGACCCCACAGATACGCAGTATTTT.